The T cell receptor (beta chain) under discussion was sequenced for a study of CD8 T cells in Susac syndrome. General study findings and limits: The study acknowledged a relatively small number of individuals in its TCR sequencing and HLA analysis.

After extraction with the RNeasy kit, about 0.45 to 1 ug of the RNA was reverse transcribed using random hexamers. Across 54 Vbeta and 13 Jbeta, immunoSEQ multiplex PCR amplified TCR beta CDR3. TCRdb ran MiXCR on the immunoSEQ multiplex PCR reads and lists one entry per CDR3 protein. The sample shows roughly 150,000 distinct CDR3 sequences, just over 90% of them seen only once. Note on this clonotype: Its matching antigen is unknown.

CDR3 length: 15 amino acids. The germline V gene encodes CDR1 DFQATT and CDR2 SNEGSKA (reference sequence). The V gene end was trimmed by 4 bases and the J gene end by 4 bases; junction bases not matched to a gene: 10. TCR beta sequencing was performed on blood CD8+ and CD4+ T cells. TEMRA cells were FACS-enriched, with CD8+ and CD4+ T cells isolated negatively. The origin of this receptor is a human donor in good health. The gene calls are TRBV20-1 and TRBJ2-5; 9 positions agree with TRBD2. The sequencing sample was made of CD4+ T cells from PBMCs. The chain's CDR3 is CSATSSGGLGETQYF. The CDR3 bases are TGCAGTGCTACAAGTAGCGGGGGCCTCGGAGAGACCCAGTACTTC.